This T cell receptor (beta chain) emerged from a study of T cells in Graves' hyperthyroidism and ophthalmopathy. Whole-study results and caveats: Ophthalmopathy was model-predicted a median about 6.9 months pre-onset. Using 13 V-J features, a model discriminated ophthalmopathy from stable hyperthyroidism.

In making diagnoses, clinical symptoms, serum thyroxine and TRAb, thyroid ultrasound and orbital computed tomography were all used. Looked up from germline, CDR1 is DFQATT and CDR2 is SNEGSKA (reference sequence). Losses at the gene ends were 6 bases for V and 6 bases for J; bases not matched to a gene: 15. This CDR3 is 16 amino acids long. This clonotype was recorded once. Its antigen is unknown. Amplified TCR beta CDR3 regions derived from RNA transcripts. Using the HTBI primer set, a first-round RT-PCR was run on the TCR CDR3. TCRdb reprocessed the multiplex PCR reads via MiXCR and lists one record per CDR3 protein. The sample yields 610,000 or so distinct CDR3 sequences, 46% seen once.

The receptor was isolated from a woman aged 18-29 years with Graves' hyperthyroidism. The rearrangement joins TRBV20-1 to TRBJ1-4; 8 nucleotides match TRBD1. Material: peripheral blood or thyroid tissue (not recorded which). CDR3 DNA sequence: TGCAGTGCGGCGAATTACAGGGGGGCTACTGATGAAAAACTGTTTTTT. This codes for CSAANYRGATDEKLFF.